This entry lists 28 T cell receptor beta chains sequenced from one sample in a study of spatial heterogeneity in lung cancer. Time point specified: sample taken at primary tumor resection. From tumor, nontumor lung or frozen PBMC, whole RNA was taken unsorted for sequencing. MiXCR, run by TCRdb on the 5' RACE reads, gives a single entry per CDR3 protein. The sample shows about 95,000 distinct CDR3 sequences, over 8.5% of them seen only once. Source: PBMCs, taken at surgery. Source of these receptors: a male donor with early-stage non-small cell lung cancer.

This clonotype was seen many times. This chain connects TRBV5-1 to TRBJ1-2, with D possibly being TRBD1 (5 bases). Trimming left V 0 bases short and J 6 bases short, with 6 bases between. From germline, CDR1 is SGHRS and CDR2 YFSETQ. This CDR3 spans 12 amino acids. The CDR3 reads CASSLEGDGYTF. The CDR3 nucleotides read TGCGCCAGCAGCTTGGAAGGGGATGGCTACACCTTC.

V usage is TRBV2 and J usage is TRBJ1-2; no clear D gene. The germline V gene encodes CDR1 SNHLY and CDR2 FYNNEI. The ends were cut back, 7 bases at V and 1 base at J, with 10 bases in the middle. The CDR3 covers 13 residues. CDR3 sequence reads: CASTGDINYGYTF. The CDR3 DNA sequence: TGTGCCAGCACTGGGGATATTAACTATGGCTACACCTTC.

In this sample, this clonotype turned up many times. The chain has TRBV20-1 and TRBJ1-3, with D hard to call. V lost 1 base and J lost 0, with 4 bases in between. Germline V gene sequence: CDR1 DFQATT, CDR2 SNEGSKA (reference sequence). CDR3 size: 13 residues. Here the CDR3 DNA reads TGCAGTGCTAGAGGCGTCTCTGGAAACACCATATATTTT. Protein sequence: CSARGVSGNTIYF.

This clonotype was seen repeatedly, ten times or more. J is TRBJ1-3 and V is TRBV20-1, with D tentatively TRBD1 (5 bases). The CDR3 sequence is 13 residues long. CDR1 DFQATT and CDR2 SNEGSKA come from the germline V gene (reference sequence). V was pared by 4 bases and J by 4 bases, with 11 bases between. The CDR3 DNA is TGCAGTGCTACCTTGGCAGGGGGAAACACCATATATTTT. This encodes CSATLAGGNTIYF.

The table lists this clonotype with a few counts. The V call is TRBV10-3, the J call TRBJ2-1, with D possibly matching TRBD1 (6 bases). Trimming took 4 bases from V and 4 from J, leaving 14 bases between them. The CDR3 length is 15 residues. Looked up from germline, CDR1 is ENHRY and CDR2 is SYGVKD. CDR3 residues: CAISGPGQLYNEQFF. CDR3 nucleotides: TGTGCCATCAGTGGACCGGGACAACTTTACAATGAGCAGTTCTTC.

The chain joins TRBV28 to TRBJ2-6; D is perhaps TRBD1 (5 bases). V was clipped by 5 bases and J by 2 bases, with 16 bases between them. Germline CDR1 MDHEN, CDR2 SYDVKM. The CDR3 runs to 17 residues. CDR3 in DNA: TGTGCCAGCAGTCATGTAGTGGGGCTTGCTGGGGCCAACGTCCTGACTTTC. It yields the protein CASSHVVGLAGANVLTF.

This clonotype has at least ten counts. The CDR3 protein is CSARGGDRANTEAFF. The CDR3 coding sequence is TGCAGTGCTAGAGGAGGGGACAGGGCGAACACTGAAGCTTTCTTT. The chain uses TRBV20-1 and TRBJ1-1; TRBD1 matches at 9 bases. The CDR3 extends over 15 amino acids. CDR1 and CDR2 from the germline V gene are DFQATT and SNEGSKA (reference sequence). J was trimmed by 1 base and V by 1 base; bases with no gene match: 4.

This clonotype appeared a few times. CDR3 bases: TGTGCCAGCATCCTAACGGGATCTGAGACCCAGTACTTC. Translation: CASILTGSETQYF. The rearrangement joins TRBV3-1 to TRBJ2-5; the D gene is possibly TRBD2 (5 bases). Trimming pared 7 bases from V and 5 bases from J, leaving 14 bases between. This CDR3 spans 13 amino acids. Germline V gene sequence: CDR1 LGHDT, CDR2 YNNKEL (reference sequence).

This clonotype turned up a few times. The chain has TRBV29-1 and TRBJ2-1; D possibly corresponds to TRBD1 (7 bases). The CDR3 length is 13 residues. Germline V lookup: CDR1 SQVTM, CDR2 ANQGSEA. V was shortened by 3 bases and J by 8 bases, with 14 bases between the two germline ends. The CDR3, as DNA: TGCAGCGTTGACGGCGGGGACAGTGATGAGCAGTTCTTC. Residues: CSVDGGDSDEQFF.

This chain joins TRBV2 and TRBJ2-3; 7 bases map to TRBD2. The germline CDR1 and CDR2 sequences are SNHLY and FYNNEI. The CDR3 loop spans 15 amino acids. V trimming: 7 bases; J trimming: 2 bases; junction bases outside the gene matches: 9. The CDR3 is CASNVLAEYTDTQYF. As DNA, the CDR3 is TGTGCCAGCAATGTTCTAGCGGAGTACACAGATACGCAGTATTTT.

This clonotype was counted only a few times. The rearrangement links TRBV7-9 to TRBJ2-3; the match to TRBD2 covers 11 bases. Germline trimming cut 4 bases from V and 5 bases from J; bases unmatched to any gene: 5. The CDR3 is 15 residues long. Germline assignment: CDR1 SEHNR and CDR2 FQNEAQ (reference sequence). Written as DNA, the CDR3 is TGTGCCAGCAGCTCCCCCCTAGCGGGAGGAGATACGCAGTATTTT. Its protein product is CASSSPLAGGDTQYF.

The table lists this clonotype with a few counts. The CDR3 DNA is TGCGCCAGCAGCTTGATCCCGAGCTCCTACAATGAGCAGTTCTTC. Translated: CASSLIPSSYNEQFF. The chain has TRBV5-1 and TRBJ2-1; D not resolved. CDR1 SGHRS and CDR2 YFSETQ come from the germline V gene. V shed 1 base and J shed 0 bases, with 8 bases lying between them. The CDR3 covers 15 residues.

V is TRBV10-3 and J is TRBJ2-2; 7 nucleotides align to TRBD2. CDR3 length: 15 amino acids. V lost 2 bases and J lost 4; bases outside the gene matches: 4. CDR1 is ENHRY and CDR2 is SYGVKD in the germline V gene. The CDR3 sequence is CAISETRGTTGELFF. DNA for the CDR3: TGTGCCATCAGTGAGACGCGGGGGACCACCGGGGAGCTGTTTTTT.

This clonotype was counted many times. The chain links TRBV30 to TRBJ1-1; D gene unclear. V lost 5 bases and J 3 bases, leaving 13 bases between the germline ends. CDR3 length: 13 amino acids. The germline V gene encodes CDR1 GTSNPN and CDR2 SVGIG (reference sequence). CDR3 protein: CAWAKGLDTEAFF. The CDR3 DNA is TGTGCCTGGGCGAAGGGTTTGGACACTGAAGCTTTCTTT.

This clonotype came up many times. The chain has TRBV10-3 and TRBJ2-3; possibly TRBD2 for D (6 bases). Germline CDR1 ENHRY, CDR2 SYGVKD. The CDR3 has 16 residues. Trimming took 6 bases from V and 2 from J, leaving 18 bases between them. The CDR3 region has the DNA TGTGCCATCAGGTTGACTACGGGAGTAAACACAGATACGCAGTATTTT. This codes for CAIRLTTGVNTDTQYF.

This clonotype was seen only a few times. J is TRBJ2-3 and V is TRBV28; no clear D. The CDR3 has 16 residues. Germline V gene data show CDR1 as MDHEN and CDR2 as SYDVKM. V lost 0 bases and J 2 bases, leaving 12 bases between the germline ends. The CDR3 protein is CASSLWSSGLTDTQYF. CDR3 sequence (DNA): TGTGCCAGCAGTTTATGGTCGTCCGGTCTCACAGATACGCAGTATTTT.

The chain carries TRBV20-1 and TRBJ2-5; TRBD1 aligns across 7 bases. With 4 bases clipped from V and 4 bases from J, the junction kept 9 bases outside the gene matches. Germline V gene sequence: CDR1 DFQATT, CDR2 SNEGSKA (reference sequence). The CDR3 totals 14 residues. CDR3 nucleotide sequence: TGCAGTGCTATCCTACCGGGACAGCTAGAGACCCAGTACTTC. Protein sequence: CSAILPGQLETQYF.

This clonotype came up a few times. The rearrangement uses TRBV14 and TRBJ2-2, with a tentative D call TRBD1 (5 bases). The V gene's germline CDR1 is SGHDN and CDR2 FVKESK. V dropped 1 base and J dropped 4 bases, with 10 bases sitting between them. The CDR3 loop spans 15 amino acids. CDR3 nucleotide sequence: TGTGCCAGCAGCCAAGTTTCAGGGCCCACCGGGGAGCTGTTTTTT. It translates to CASSQVSGPTGELFF.

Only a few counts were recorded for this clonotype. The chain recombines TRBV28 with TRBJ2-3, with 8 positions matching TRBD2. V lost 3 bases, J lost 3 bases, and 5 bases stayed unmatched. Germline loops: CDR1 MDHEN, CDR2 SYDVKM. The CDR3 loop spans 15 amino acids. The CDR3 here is CASSFSGSGTDTQYF. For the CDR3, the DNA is TGTGCCAGCAGTTTCAGCGGGAGTGGGACAGATACGCAGTATTTT.

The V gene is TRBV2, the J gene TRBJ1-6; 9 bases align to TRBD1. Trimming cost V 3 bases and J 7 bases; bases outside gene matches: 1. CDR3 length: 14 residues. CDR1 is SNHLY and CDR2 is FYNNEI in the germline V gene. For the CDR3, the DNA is TGTGCCAGCAGTGAGGGGACAGGGAATTCACCCCTCCACTTT. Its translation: CASSEGTGNSPLHF. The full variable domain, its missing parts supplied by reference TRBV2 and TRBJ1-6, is EPEVTQTPSHQVTQMGQEVILRCVPISNHLYFYWYRQILGQKVEFLVSFYNNEISEKSEIFDDQFSVERPDGSNFTLKIRSTKLEDSAMYFCASSEGTGNSPLHFGNGTRLTVT.

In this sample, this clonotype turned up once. The CDR3 region is CASSYPQDYYEQYF. The CDR3 coding sequence is TGTGCCAGCAGTTACCCACAGGATTACTACGAGCAGTACTTC. The rearrangement uses TRBV6-6 and TRBJ2-7, with D tentatively TRBD1 (5 bases). The CDR3 covers 14 residues. Germline V gives CDR1 MNHNY, CDR2 SVGAGI (reference sequence). V lost 2 bases and J lost 3, with 11 bases in between.

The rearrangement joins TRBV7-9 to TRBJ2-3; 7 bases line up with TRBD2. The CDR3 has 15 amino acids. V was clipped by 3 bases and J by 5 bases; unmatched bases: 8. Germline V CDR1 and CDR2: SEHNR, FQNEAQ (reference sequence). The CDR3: CASSLTGGPRDTQYF. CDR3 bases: TGTGCCAGCAGCTTGACGGGGGGTCCGCGAGATACGCAGTATTTT. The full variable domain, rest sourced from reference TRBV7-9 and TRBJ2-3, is DTGVSQNPRHKITKRGQNVTFRCDPISEHNRLYWYRQTLGQGPEFLTYFQNEAQLEKSRLLSDRFSAERPKGSFSTLEIQRTEQGDSAMYLCASSLTGGPRDTQYFGPGTRLTVL.

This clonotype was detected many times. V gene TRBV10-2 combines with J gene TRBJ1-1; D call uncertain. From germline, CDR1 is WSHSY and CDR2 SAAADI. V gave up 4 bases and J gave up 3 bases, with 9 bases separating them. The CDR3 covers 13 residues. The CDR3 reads CASSADGDTEAFF. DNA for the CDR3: TGCGCCAGCAGTGCGGACGGGGACACTGAAGCTTTCTTT.

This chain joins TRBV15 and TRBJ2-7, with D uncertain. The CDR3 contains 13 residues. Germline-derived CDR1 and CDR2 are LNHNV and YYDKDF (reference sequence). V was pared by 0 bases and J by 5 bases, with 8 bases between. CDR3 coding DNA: TGTGCCACCAGCAGAGATCTGGGCGACGAGCAGTACTTC. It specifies CATSRDLGDEQYF.

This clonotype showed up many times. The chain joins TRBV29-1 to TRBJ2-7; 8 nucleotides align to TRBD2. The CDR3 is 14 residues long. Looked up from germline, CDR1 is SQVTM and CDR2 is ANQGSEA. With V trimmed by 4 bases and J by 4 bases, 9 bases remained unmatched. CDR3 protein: CSVAVAGIGYEQYF. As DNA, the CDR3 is TGCAGCGTTGCTGTAGCGGGAATTGGTTACGAGCAGTACTTC.

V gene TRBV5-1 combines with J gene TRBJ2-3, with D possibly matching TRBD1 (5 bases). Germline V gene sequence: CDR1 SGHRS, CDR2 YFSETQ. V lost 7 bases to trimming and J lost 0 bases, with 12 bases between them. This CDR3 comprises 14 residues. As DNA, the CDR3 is TGCGCCAGCGGCCAGGGCGGAAGCACAGATACGCAGTATTTT. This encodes CASGQGGSTDTQYF.

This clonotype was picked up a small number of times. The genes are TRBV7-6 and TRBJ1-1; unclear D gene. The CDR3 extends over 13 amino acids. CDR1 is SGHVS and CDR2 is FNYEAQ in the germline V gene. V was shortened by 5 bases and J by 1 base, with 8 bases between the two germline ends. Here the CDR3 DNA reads TGTGCCAGCAGCCCACAGCCGAACACTGAAGCTTTCTTT. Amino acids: CASSPQPNTEAFF.

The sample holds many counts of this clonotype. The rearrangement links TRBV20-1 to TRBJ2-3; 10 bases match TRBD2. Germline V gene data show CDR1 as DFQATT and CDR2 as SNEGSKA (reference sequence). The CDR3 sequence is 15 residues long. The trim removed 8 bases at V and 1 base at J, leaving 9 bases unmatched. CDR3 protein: CSSPAGGPGTDTQYF. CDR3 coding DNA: TGCAGTTCCCCAGCGGGAGGGCCGGGCACAGATACGCAGTATTTT.